These 21 T cell receptor beta chains share one sample of origin, sequenced in a study of blood T cell repertoires in COVID-19. The data were produced by immunoSEQ multiplex PCR, yet TCRdb's version contains in-frame clones alone and is incomplete. The repertoire holds approximately 84,000 clones, with about nine tenths as singletons. The sample comprised peripheral blood. The receptors derive from a human donor with active COVID-19. The donor label of this sample is uncertain.

V usage is TRBV5-1 and J usage is TRBJ1-2, with D maybe TRBD1 (5 bases). Looked up from germline, CDR1 is SGHRS and CDR2 is YFSETQ. V lost 5 bases and J lost 6, with 20 bases in between. This CDR3 region has 15 residues. CDR3 sequence (DNA): TGCGCCAGCAGTCCCGGTCGCAGGGATAATGATGGCTACACCTTC. Its protein is CASSPGRRDNDGYTF.

This clone turned up a few times. The chain combines TRBV3-1 (or the pseudogene TRBV3-2) with TRBJ1-5; D might be TRBD1 (6 bases). Germline CDR1 reads LGHDT; CDR2 reads YNNKEL (reference sequence). This CDR3 has 13 amino acids. Trimming left V 3 bases short and J 9 bases short, with 12 bases between. The CDR3 sequence is CASSQSSGAPQHF. The CDR3 DNA follows: TGTGCCAGCAGCCAGTCTTCAGGGGCGCCCCAGCATTTT.

The V gene is TRBV4-1, the J gene TRBJ2-2, with no clear D. V was pared by 0 bases and J by 8 bases, with 10 bases between. The germline V gene has CDR1 MGHRA and CDR2 YSYEKL. This CDR3 is 14 amino acids long. The CDR3 region is CASSQDLLLGELFF. For the CDR3, the DNA is TGCGCCAGCAGCCAAGATTTACTATTGGGGGAGCTGTTTTTT.

The chain links TRBV4-3 to TRBJ1-4; 9 nucleotides align to TRBD1. The V gene's germline CDR1 is LGHNA and CDR2 YSLEER. J was trimmed by 0 bases and V by 1 base; bases with no gene match: 9. The CDR3 covers 19 residues. CDR3 in DNA: TGCGCCAGCAGCCAAGTACAGGGGGCATATGGTGCAACTAATGAAAAACTGTTTTTT. It codes for CASSQVQGAYGATNEKLFF.

The chain employs TRBV27 and TRBJ2-7, with TRBD2 matching over 7 bases. This CDR3 is built from 14 residues. From germline, CDR1 is MNHEY and CDR2 SMNVEV (reference sequence). V lost 3 bases, J lost 5 bases, and 7 bases stayed unmatched. Here the CDR3 reads CASSFLGGRDEQYF. CDR3 nucleotide sequence: TGTGCCAGCAGTTTTCTCGGGGGGAGGGACGAGCAGTACTTC.

This chain uses TRBV12-3 or TRBV12-4 with TRBJ2-5; 7 bases map to TRBD1. This CDR3 has 13 amino acids. Losses at the gene ends were 3 bases for V and 4 bases for J; bases not matched to a gene: 2. The CDR3 is CASSLYRGETQYF. CDR3 nucleotides: TGTGCCAGCAGTTTGTACAGGGGAGAGACCCAGTACTTC.

This chain links TRBV5-1 with TRBJ1-4; 8 nucleotides align to TRBD1. The CDR3 sequence is 15 residues long. CDR1 and CDR2 from the germline V gene are SGHRS and YFSETQ. Trimming took 2 bases from V and 7 from J; bases not matched to a gene: 7. The CDR3 loop reads CASSLSDRGGEKLFF. CDR3 nucleotide sequence: TGCGCCAGCAGCTTATCAGACAGGGGAGGTGAAAAACTGTTTTTT.

The rearrangement uses TRBV27 and TRBJ1-5; 7 bases are shared with TRBD1. CDR1 MNHEY and CDR2 SMNVEV come from the germline V gene (reference sequence). With 4 bases clipped from V and 1 base from J, the junction kept 10 bases outside the gene matches. The CDR3 runs to 17 residues. For the CDR3, the DNA is TGTGCCAGCAGTTCAGGGGCCAGGGGGAACAGCAATCAGCCCCAGCATTTT. Its translation: CASSSGARGNSNQPQHF.

The chain employs TRBV7-9 and TRBJ1-4, with TRBD1 matching 8 bases. There are 14 residues in the CDR3. The V gene end was trimmed by 5 bases and the J gene end by 5 bases; junction bases not matched to a gene: 4. CDR1 is SEHNR, CDR2 FQNEAQ, per germline (reference sequence). The CDR3: CASSPRTGNEKLFF. Written as DNA, the CDR3 is TGTGCCAGCAGCCCGAGGACAGGGAATGAAAAACTGTTTTTT.

The genes are TRBV6-5 and TRBJ2-7; TRBD2 is a possible D gene (5 bases). Looked up from germline, CDR1 is MNHEY and CDR2 is SVGAGI. This CDR3 is 12 amino acids long. V lost 2 bases and J lost 6, with 8 bases in between. The CDR3 sequence: CASSYAGVEQYF. The CDR3 coding sequence is TGTGCCAGCAGTTACGCCGGGGTCGAGCAGTACTTC.

The CDR3 DNA follows: TGTGCCAGCACCCCGCAAATAGGGGGGGGAAGGTTTGAGCAGTTCTTC. This gives the protein CASTPQIGGGRFEQFF. V is TRBV11-2 and J is TRBJ2-1, with D possibly matching TRBD2 (7 bases). The CDR3 extends over 16 amino acids. The germline CDR1 and CDR2 sequences are SGHAT and FQNNGV. V dropped 7 bases and J dropped 9 bases, with 25 bases sitting between them.

In this sample, this clone turned up once. The chain employs TRBV5-1 and TRBJ2-1; TRBD2 matches at 10 bases. V shed 2 bases and J 4 bases; nucleotides not matched to a gene: 3. The CDR3 sequence is 15 residues long. CDR1 is SGHRS, CDR2 YFSETQ, per germline. CDR3 sequence: CASSLAGGTYNEQFF. The CDR3 DNA is TGCGCCAGCAGCTTAGCGGGGGGGACTTACAATGAGCAGTTCTTC.

The V and J genes are TRBV27 and TRBJ1-5; D call uncertain. From germline, CDR1 is MNHEY and CDR2 SMNVEV (reference sequence). This CDR3 spans 15 amino acids. The V gene lost 7 bases and the J gene lost 7 bases, with 20 bases spanning the gap. The CDR3 sequence is CASIGVYRFWQPQHF. The CDR3 nucleotides are TGTGCCAGCATCGGGGTCTATCGTTTTTGGCAGCCCCAGCATTTT.

The chain has TRBV5-1 and TRBJ1-3, with D perhaps matching TRBD1 (5 bases). V dropped 2 bases and J dropped 8 bases, with 11 bases sitting between them. This CDR3 contains 13 residues. CDR1 SGHRS and CDR2 YFSETQ come from the germline V gene. The CDR3 reads CASSFEGGDTIYF. The CDR3 DNA reads TGCGCCAGCAGCTTCGAAGGAGGGGACACCATATATTTT.

V and J are TRBV19 and TRBJ2-1, with 14 bases matching TRBD2. In germline, CDR1 is LNHDA, CDR2 SQIVND (reference sequence). With 9 bases clipped from V and 6 bases from J, the junction kept 4 bases outside the gene matches. This CDR3 has 14 amino acids. The CDR3 sequence is CASRLAGGTNEQFF. The CDR3 DNA follows: TGTGCCAGCCGACTAGCGGGGGGGACCAATGAGCAGTTCTTC.

The chain couples TRBV7-9 to TRBJ1-4; D gene uncertain. The germline CDR1 and CDR2 sequences are SEHNR and FQNEAQ (reference sequence). The CDR3 has 11 residues. V dropped 2 bases and J dropped 7 bases, with 2 bases sitting between them. The CDR3, as DNA: TGTGCCAGCAGCTTACTTGAAAAACTGTTTTTT. Residues: CASSLLEKLFF. Combining the CDR3 with reference TRBV7-9 and TRBJ1-4 gives the whole variable domain DTGVSQNPRHKITKRGQNVTFRCDPISEHNRLYWYRQTLGQGPEFLTYFQNEAQLEKSRLLSDRFSAERPKGSFSTLEIQRTEQGDSAMYLCASSLLEKLFFGSGTQLSVL.

V is TRBV6-5 and J is TRBJ2-3, with TRBD2 matching over 8 bases. The CDR3 has 15 residues. Germline values: CDR1 MNHEY, CDR2 SVGAGI. Trimming removed 7 bases from V and 0 bases from J; junction bases left unmatched: 6. The CDR3 reads CASNDRGGSTDTQYF. CDR3 nucleotide sequence: TGTGCCAGCAACGACCGGGGGGGTAGCACAGATACGCAGTATTTT.

This chain connects TRBV4-3 to TRBJ1-1, with D perhaps matching TRBD1 (5 bases). CDR3 length equals 13 residues. Germline values: CDR1 LGHNA, CDR2 YSLEER. V was pared by 0 bases and J by 11 bases, with 13 bases between. As DNA, the CDR3 is TGCGCCAGCAGCCAAGATCTTGTCGGGGGGGCTTTCTTT. Protein product: CASSQDLVGGAFF.

This rearrangement joins TRBV5-1 to TRBJ2-7; the D is unclear. Germline CDR1 reads SGHRS; CDR2 reads YFSETQ. CDR3 length: 12 amino acids. V lost 0 bases to trimming and J lost 2 bases, with 3 bases between them. The CDR3 coding sequence is TGCGCCAGCAGCTTGGTAGCCTACGAGCAGTACTTC. Its protein is CASSLVAYEQYF.

V and J are TRBV10-1 and TRBJ2-3; tentatively, D is TRBD1 (6 bases). This CDR3 contains 15 residues. The V gene lost 2 bases and the J gene lost 1 base, with 10 bases spanning the gap. The germline CDR1 and CDR2 sequences are WNHNN and SYGVQD (reference sequence). In nucleotides, the CDR3 is TGCGCCAGCAGTGAGGGGGGCGCGGGCACAGATACGCAGTATTTT. It codes for CASSEGGAGTDTQYF.

J is TRBJ2-7 and V is TRBV5-4, with 10 bases lining up with TRBD2. Germline CDR1 reads SGHNT; CDR2 reads YYREEE (reference sequence). V trimming: 6 bases; J trimming: 2 bases; junction bases outside the gene matches: 5. The CDR3 is made up of 14 amino acids. The CDR3, as DNA: TGTGCCAGCAAGGAGCGGGGGGGCCCCTACGAGCAGTACTTC. Amino acid sequence: CASKERGGPYEQYF.